This is a list of T cell receptor beta chains from one sample in a study of shared clonotypes between healthy human individuals. TCRdb's table, derived via immunoSEQ multiplex PCR, lists solely in-frame clones and lacks some. The sample lists some 500,000 clones, around 96% occurring once. Sequencing used naive CD4+ T cells sorted from blood. These TCRs come from a woman in her twenties or thirties in good health. The CDR3 runs from the conserved cysteine through the conserved F or W. The D gene is left open where the match is weak. For some rows the clone size is stated as once, few or many, or as a class when expanded; others skip it.

TRBV5-1	.	TRBD2	TRBJ2-3	TGCGCCAGCAGCTCCCCCGGGACTAGCCGAGTAGATACGCAGTATTTT	CASSSPGTSRVDTQYF
TRBV19	.	TRBD2	TRBJ2-3	TGTGCCAGTAGGATCGGAGCGGGAGGCCCAACAGATACGCAGTATTTT	CASRIGAGGPTDTQYF
TRBV7-2	.	.	TRBJ2-7	TGTGCCAGCAGCTTAGCGGGGGCCCCTAACGAGCAGTACTTC	CASSLAGAPNEQYF
TRBV15	.	TRBD2	TRBJ2-1	TGTGCCACCAGCAGAGATCCCCCTAGCGGGAGGGCCCATTGGAGCTCCTACAATGAGCAGTTCTTC	CATSRDPPSGRAHWSSYNEQFF
TRBV4-1	.	.	TRBJ2-1	TGCGCCAGCAGCCAAGAGGGGGAAACCTCCTACAATGAGCAGTTCTTC	CASSQEGETSYNEQFF
TRBV27	.	TRBD1	TRBJ1-3	TGTGCCAGCAGTTACCGGGACAGGGGTTACACCATATATTTT	CASSYRDRGYTIYF
TRBV10-3	once	TRBD1	TRBJ2-5	TGTGCCATCAGTGGGCGACAGGGGGCCGGAGAGACCCAGTACTTC	CAISGRQGAGETQYF
TRBV6-1	.	.	TRBJ1-4	TGTGCCAGCAGTGAATTGGGGTCTTGGTGGGAAAAACTGTTTTTT	CASSELGSWWEKLFF
TRBV25-1	.	.	TRBJ2-2	TGTGCCAGCAGTGCCATTAGTGGCAGGGGGAACACCGGGGAGCTGTTTTTT	CASSAISGRGNTGELFF
TRBV6-1	.	.	TRBJ2-2	TGTGCCAGCAGTGATCGAGGGCCTGCCGGGGAGCTGTTTTTT	CASSDRGPAGELFF
TRBV30	.	.	TRBJ2-7	TGTGCCTGGAATCTTCGTCGTACGGGGCACTACGAGCAGTACTTC	CAWNLRRTGHYEQYF
TRBV29-1	.	.	TRBJ2-7	TGCAGCGTTTTTCTGGGCGCAGGGTCCTACGAGCAGTACTTC	CSVFLGAGSYEQYF
TRBV6-5	once	TRBD2	TRBJ2-1	TGTGCCAGCAGTCGAGCGGGAGACGGTAATGAGCAGTTCTTC	CASSRAGDGNEQFF
TRBV28	.	.	TRBJ2-5	TGTGCCAGCAGTTGGAGGGGGGAGACCCAGTACTTC	CASSWRGETQYF
TRBV6-1	.	.	TRBJ2-4	TGTGCCAGCAGGGCCCGGGGGAAAAACATTCAGTACTTC	CASRARGKNIQYF
TRBV12-1	.	.	TRBJ2-7	TGTGCCAGCAGCCCGCTATACGAGCAGTACTTC	CASSPLYEQYF
TRBV28	.	.	TRBJ2-7	TGTGCCAGCAGTTCGACGTGGTTGTCGTTCTACGAGCAGTACTTC	CASSSTWLSFYEQYF
TRBV19	.	TRBD1	TRBJ2-4	TGTGCCAGTAGTATATCGACAGGGGATTTCATTCAGTACTTC	CASSISTGDFIQYF
TRBV30	once	.	TRBJ2-1	TGTGCCTGGAGTTCAGAGGTTCTCAATGAGCAGTTCTTC	CAWSSEVLNEQFF
TRBV29-1	.	.	TRBJ2-1	TGCAGCGTTGACCCCACAGATCCGAGGCACAATGAGCAGTTCTTC	CSVDPTDPRHNEQFF
TRBV10-3	once	TRBD1	TRBJ2-7	TGTGCCATCAGAGACGGACAGGGGCAAACCTACGAGCAGTACTTC	CAIRDGQGQTYEQYF
TRBV4-1	few	.	TRBJ2-7	TGCGCCAGCAGCCAAGGTAGGGGAGGCTACGAGCAGTACTTC	CASSQGRGGYEQYF
TRBV27	.	TRBD2	TRBJ2-5	TGTGCCAGCGCCCGAGCGGGAGCGCAAGAGACCCAGTACTTC	CASARAGAQETQYF
TRBV5-6	.	.	TRBJ2-2	TGTGCCAGCAGCTCGGGACCCAACACCGGGGAGCTGTTTTTT	CASSSGPNTGELFF
TRBV19	.	TRBD1	TRBJ2-5	TGTGCCAGTAGTTTCGGACAGGGGGCCGGAGAGACCCAGTACTTC	CASSFGQGAGETQYF
TRBV5-1	.	.	TRBJ2-3	TGCGCCAGCAGGGACAGTGTGACCACAGATACGCAGTATTTT	CASRDSVTTDTQYF
TRBV18	.	TRBD1	TRBJ1-1	TGTGCCAGCTCACCAGACAGGGGTTTGAACACTGAAGCTTTCTTT	CASSPDRGLNTEAFF
TRBV21-1	few	.	TRBJ1-1	TGTGCCAGCAGCAAAAAGTGTGACAGCAGGGAGAACACTGAAGCTTTCTTT	CASSKKCDSRENTEAFF
TRBV28	.	.	TRBJ1-4	TGTGCCAGCAGTTTAGCGGGAGGTCCTGAAAAACTGTTTTTT	CASSLAGGPEKLFF
TRBV25-1	.	.	TRBJ2-7	TGTGCCAGCGTCTCGGAAATTACCTACGAGCAGTACTTC	CASVSEITYEQYF
TRBV4-1	.	.	TRBJ1-2	TGCGCCAGCAGCCCGGGACCGGTCGACTATGGCTACACCTTC	CASSPGPVDYGYTF
TRBV7-7	.	TRBD1	TRBJ2-5	TGTGCCAGCAGCATCCGGACAGGGATAAGGGAGACCCAGTACTTC	CASSIRTGIRETQYF
TRBV19	.	.	TRBJ2-2	TGTGCCAGTAGGATCTCCGGGAGTAGCACCGGGGAGCTGTTTTTT	CASRISGSSTGELFF
TRBV11-2	.	.	TRBJ1-4	TGTGCCAGCAGCCGCGTGGGCAGTGAGAATGAAAAACTGTTTTTT	CASSRVGSENEKLFF
TRBV7-9	.	.	TRBJ1-3	TGTGCCAGCAGCTTAGGGGGGATCTCTGGAAACACCATATATTTT	CASSLGGISGNTIYF